This TCR beta chain stems from a study of response to subunit inactivated influenza vaccine. This clonotype was found a few times. One entry per CDR3 protein results from TCRdb running MiXCR on the RT-PCR reads. This sample has roughly 460,000 distinct CDR3 sequences, with approximately 10% found just once. This CDR3 has 15 residues. The V gene end was trimmed by 5 bases and the J gene end by 2 bases; junction bases not matched to a gene: 3. Germline CDR1 reads SGHNT; CDR2 reads YENEEA. The TCR sequence derives from a man aged 45-60 years who received an inactivated influenza vaccine. J is TRBJ2-3 and V is TRBV11-3; 11 bases align to TRBD2. This material consisted of PBMCs from blood, taken more than 35 days after vaccination. The CDR3, as DNA: TGTGCCAGCAGCCCTAGCGGGAGGACCACAGATACGCAGTATTTT. This gives the protein CASSPSGRTTDTQYF.